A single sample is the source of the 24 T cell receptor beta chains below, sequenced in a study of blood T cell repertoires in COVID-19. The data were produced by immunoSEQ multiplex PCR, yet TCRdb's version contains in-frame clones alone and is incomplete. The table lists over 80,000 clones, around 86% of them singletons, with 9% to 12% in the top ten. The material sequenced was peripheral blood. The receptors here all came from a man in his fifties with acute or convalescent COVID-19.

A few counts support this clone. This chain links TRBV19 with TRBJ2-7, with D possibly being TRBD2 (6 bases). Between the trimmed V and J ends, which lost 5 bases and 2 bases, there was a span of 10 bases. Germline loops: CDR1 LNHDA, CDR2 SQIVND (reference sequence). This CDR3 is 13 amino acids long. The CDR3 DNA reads TGTGCCAGTAGTGACGCGGGAACCTACGAGCAGTACTTC. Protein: CASSDAGTYEQYF. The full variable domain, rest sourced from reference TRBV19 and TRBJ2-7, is DGGITQSPKYLFRKEGQNVTLSCEQNLNHDAMYWYRQDPGQGLRLIYYSQIVNDFQKGDIAEGYSVSREKKESFPLTVTSAQKNPTAFYLCASSDAGTYEQYFGPGTRLTVT.

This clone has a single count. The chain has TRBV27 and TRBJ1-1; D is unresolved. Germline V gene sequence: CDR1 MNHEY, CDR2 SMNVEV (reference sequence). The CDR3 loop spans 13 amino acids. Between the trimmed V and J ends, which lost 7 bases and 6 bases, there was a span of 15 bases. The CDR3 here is CASTLSARAEAFF. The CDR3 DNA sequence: TGTGCCAGCACTCTTAGCGCCCGTGCTGAAGCTTTCTTT.

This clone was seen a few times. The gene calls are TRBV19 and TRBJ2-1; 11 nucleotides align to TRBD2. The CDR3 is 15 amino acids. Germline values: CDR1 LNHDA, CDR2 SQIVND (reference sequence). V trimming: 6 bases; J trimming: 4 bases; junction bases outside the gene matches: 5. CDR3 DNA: TGTGCCAGTAGACCGGGACTAGCGGAATACAATGAGCAGTTCTTC. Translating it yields CASRPGLAEYNEQFF.

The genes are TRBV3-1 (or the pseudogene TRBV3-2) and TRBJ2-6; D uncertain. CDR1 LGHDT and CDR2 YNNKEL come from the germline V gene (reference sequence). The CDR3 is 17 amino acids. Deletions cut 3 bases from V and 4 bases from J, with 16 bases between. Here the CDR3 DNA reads TGTGCCAGCAGCCAGTCCTCGAACAACATCGGGGCCAACGTCCTGACTTTC. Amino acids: CASSQSSNNIGANVLTF.

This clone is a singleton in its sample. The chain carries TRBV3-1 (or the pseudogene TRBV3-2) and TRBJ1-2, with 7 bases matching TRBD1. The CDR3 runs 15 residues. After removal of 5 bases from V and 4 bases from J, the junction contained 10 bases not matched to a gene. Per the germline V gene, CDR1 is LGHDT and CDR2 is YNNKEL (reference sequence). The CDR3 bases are TGTGCCAGCAGCGGGCCGGCCAGGGGGTTCTATGGCTACACCTTC. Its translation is CASSGPARGFYGYTF.

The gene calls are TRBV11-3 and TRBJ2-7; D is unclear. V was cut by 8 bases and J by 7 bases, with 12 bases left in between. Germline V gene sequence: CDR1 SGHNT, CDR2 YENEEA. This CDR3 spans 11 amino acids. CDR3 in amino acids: CASQSIREQYF. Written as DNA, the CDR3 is TGTGCCAGCCAGTCGATCAGGGAGCAGTACTTC.

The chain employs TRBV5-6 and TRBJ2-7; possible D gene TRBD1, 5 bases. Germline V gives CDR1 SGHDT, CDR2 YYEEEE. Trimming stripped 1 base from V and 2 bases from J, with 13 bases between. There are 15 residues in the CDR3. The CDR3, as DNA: TGTGCCAGCAGCTTGCCGGACACAATCCCCTACGAGCAGTACTTC. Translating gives CASSLPDTIPYEQYF.

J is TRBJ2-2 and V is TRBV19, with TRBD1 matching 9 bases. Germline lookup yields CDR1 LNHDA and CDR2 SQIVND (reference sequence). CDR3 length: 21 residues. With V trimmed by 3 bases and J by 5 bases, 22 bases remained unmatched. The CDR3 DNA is TGTGCCAGTAGTATGGACAGGGGACGATCTCTCTCTATTCGGATGACCGGGGAGCTGTTTTTT. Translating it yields CASSMDRGRSLSIRMTGELFF.

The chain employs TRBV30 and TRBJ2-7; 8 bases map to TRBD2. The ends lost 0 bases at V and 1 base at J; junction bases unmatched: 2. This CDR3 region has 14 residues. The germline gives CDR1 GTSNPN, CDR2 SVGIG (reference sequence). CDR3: CAWSVLAGSYEQYF. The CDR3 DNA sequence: TGTGCCTGGAGTGTATTAGCGGGATCCTACGAGCAGTACTTC. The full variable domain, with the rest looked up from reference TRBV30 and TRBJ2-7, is SQTIHQWPATLVQPVGSPLSLECTVEGTSNPNLYWYRQAAGRGLQLLFYSVGIGQISSEVPQNLSASRPQDRQFILSSKKLLLSDSGFYLCAWSVLAGSYEQYFGPGTRLTVT.

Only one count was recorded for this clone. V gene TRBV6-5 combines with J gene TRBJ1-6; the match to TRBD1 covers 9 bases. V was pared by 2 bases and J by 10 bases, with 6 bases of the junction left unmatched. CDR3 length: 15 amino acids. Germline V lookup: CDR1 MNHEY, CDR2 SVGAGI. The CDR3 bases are TGTGCCAGCAGTTACGTCCGGACAGGGGAATCACCCCTCCACTTT. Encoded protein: CASSYVRTGESPLHF.

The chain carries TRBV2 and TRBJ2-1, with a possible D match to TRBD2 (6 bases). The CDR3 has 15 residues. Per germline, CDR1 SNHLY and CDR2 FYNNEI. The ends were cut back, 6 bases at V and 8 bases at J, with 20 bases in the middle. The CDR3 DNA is TGTGCCAGCAGAGGAGGGCTAGGTCAACCTTATGAGCAGTTCTTC. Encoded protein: CASRGGLGQPYEQFF.

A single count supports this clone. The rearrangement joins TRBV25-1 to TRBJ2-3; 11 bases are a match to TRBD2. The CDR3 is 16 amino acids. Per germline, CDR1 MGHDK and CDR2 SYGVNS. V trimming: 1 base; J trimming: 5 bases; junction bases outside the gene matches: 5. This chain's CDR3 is CASSESRLAGGDTQYF. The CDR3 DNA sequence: TGTGCCAGCAGTGAATCAAGGCTAGCGGGAGGAGATACGCAGTATTTT.

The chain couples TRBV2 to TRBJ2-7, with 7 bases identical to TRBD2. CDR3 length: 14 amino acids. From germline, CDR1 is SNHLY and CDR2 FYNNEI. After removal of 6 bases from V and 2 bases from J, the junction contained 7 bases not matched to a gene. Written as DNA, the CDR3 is TGTGCCAGCAGAGCTAGCGGAACACCCTACGAGCAGTACTTC. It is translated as CASRASGTPYEQYF.

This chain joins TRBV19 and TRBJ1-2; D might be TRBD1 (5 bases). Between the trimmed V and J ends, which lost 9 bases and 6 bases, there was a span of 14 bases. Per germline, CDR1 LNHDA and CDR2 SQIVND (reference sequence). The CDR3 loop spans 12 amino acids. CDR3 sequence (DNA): TGTGCCAGCAATACAGGTTTTGATGGCTACACCTTC. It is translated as CASNTGFDGYTF.

CDR3 nucleotides: TGTGCCAGCAGCCCCCCAGGACTCTATGGCTACACCTTC. Residues: CASSPPGLYGYTF. The chain carries TRBV5-6 and TRBJ1-2; D gene uncertain. CDR1 is SGHDT, CDR2 YYEEEE, per germline. V lost 4 bases and J 4 bases, leaving 11 bases between the germline ends. The CDR3 covers 13 residues.

This CDR3 reads CASSFLGGVVNYEQYF. The DNA for the CDR3 is TGTGCCAGCAGTTTCTTGGGAGGGGTAGTAAACTACGAGCAGTACTTC. The chain joins TRBV6-5 to TRBJ2-7; TRBD2 matches at 7 bases. The CDR3 loop spans 16 amino acids. Germline V gene lookup returns CDR1 MNHEY and CDR2 SVGAGI. The J segment lost 3 bases and the V segment lost 4 bases, leaving 12 bases of the junction unmatched.

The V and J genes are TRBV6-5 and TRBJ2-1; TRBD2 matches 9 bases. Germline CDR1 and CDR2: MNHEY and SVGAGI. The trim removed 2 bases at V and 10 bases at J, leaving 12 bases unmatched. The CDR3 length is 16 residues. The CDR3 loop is CASSYGLAGTPTEQFF. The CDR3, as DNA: TGTGCCAGCAGTTACGGGCTAGCGGGAACTCCCACCGAGCAGTTCTTC.

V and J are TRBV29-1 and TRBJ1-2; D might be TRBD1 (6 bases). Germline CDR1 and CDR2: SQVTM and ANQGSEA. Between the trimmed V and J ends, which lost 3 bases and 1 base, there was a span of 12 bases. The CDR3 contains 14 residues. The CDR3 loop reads CSVEGGRGNYGYTF. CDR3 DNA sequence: TGCAGCGTTGAGGGGGGGCGCGGTAACTATGGCTACACCTTC.

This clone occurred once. The CDR3 reads CASSSDSGVNIQYF. DNA of the CDR3: TGTGCCAGCAGCTCGGACAGCGGGGTAAACATTCAGTACTTC. The V call is TRBV7-9, the J call TRBJ2-4; a possible D gene is TRBD2 (7 bases). V lost 4 bases to trimming and J lost 6 bases, with 13 bases between them. The CDR3 is 14 residues long. CDR1 and CDR2 (germline): SEHNR, FQNEAQ (reference sequence).

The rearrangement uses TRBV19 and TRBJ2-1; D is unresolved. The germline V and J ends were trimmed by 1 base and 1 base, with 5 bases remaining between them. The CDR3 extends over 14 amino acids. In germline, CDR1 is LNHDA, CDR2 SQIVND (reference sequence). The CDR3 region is CASSIGQSYNEQFF. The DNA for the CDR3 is TGTGCCAGTAGTATAGGGCAATCCTACAATGAGCAGTTCTTC.

DNA of the CDR3: TGTGCCAGCAGACCCTTCGGGGAAGAGGGTGAAGCTTTCTTT. Translated, it gives CASRPFGEEGEAFF. The rearrangement joins TRBV18 to TRBJ1-1; D gene unclear. With 8 bases removed from V and 7 bases from J, the gap between germline ends came to 20 bases. Germline V CDR1 and CDR2: KGHSH, LQKENI. The CDR3 sequence is 14 residues long.

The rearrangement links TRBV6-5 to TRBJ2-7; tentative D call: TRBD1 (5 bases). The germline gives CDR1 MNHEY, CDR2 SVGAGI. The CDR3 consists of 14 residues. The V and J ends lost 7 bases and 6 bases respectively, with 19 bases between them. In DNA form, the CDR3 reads TGTGCCAGCACGCAGATATTTGGGGCGTCCGAGCAGTACTTC. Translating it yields CASTQIFGASEQYF.

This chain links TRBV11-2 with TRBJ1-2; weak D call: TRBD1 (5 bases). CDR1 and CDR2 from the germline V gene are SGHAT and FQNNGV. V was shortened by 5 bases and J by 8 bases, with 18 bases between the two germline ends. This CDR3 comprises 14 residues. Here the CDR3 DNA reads TGTGCCAGCAGCCCCCGGGGGGGTTTTAAGGGCTACACCTTC. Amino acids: CASSPRGGFKGYTF. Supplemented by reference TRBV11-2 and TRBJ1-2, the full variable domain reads EAGVAQSPRYKIIEKRQSVAFWCNPISGHATLYWYQQILGQGPKLLIQFQNNGVVDDSQLPKDRFSAERLKGVDSTLKIQPAKLEDSAVYLCASSPRGGFKGYTFGSGTRLTVV.

CDR3 DNA sequence: TGTGCCAGCAGTATTGGACCGGAGGTTACAACTAATGAAAAACTGTTTTTT. As protein: CASSIGPEVTTNEKLFF. This chain connects TRBV27 to TRBJ1-4; no reliable D call. Trimming cost V 5 bases and J 0 bases, with 16 bases left between them. The CDR3 extends over 17 amino acids. Germline CDR1 and CDR2: MNHEY and SMNVEV (reference sequence).